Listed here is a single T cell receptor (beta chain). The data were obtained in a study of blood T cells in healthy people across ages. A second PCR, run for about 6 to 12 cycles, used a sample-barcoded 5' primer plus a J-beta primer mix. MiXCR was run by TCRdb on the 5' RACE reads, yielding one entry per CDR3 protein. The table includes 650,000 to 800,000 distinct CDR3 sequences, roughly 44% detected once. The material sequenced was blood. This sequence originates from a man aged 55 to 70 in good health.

The CDR3 spells CASSSSQTAAPSNEQFF. The CDR3 coding sequence is TGTGCCAGCAGTTCATCACAGACCGCGGCCCCGAGCAATGAGCAGTTCTTC. This sequence joins TRBV6-2 or TRBV6-3 and TRBJ2-1; no reliable D call. Germline CDR1 reads MNHEY; CDR2 reads SVGEGT. V gave up 4 bases and J gave up 6 bases, with 22 bases separating them. The CDR3 has 17 amino acids.